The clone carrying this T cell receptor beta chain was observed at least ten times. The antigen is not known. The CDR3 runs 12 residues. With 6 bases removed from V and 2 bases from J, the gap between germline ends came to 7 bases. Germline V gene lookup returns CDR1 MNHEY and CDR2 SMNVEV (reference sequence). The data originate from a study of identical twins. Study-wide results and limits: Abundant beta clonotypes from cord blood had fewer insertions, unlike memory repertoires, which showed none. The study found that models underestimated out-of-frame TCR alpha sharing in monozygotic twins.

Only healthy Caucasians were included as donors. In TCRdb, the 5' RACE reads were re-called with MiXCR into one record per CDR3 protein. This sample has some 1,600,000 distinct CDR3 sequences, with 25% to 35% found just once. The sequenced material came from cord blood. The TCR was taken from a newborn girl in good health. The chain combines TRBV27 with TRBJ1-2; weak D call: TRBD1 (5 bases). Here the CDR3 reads CASRGTNYGYTF. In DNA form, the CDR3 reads TGTGCCAGCAGAGGGACCAACTATGGCTACACCTTC.